The clone carrying this T cell receptor (beta chain) was counted only a few times. The CDR3 covers 14 residues. With 2 bases removed from V and 4 bases from J, the gap between germline ends came to 11 bases. Germline V gene lookup returns CDR1 MDHEN and CDR2 SYDVKM. The data derive from a study of sequential checkpoint blockade in melanoma. For the study at large: Matched biopsies came pretreatment and at week 13 for about 24 patients.

Sequencing was performed with immunoSEQ multiplex PCR; in TCRdb, only in-frame clones are kept and a portion is missing. This table holds approximately 13,000 clones, 25% to 30% found once. Treatment here: randomized to nivolumab then ipilimumab (arm A) or the reverse (arm B). The V call is TRBV28, the J call TRBJ2-5; no firm D call. The starting material was tumor tissue (inferred from file names), obtained from a patient given nivolumab and ipilimumab in sequence. This receptor was identified in a human donor with melanoma. The CDR3 DNA follows: TGTGCCAGCAGTTTACCCCCCCCGAGAGAGACCCAGTACTTC. Translation gives CASSLPPPRETQYF.